Each of the 13 T cell receptor beta chains below was sequenced from the same sample in a study of cytomegalovirus exposure and HLA in healthy donors. PCR involved 60 Vbeta and 13 Jbeta primers. Sequenced by immunoSEQ multiplex PCR; TCRdb stores in-frame clones only, minus some. Seen here are around 67,000 clones, roughly 69% observed once, and the top ten hold around 2.7%. The material sequenced was PBMCs. These receptors were collected from a woman in her 50s in good health and CMV-seronegative.

In nucleotides, the CDR3 is TGTGCCAGCTCACCGCAGGGGGCCCATAATGAAAAACTGTTTTTT. This encodes CASSPQGAHNEKLFF. The chain links TRBV18 to TRBJ1-4; TRBD1 agrees at 8 bases. The CDR3 consists of 15 residues. The germline gives CDR1 KGHSH, CDR2 LQKENI. The V segment lost 3 bases and the J segment 4 bases; nucleotides outside the gene matches: 4.

The V and J genes are TRBV4-3 and TRBJ1-1, with 10 positions matching TRBD1. V shed 3 bases and J 4 bases; nucleotides not matched to a gene: 8. From germline, CDR1 is LGHNA and CDR2 YSLEER. The CDR3 totals 16 residues. This chain's CDR3 is CASSHRQGADGTEAFF. CDR3 nucleotides: TGCGCCAGCAGCCATCGACAGGGGGCGGATGGCACTGAAGCTTTCTTT.

The chain recombines TRBV9 with TRBJ2-1, with a tentative D call TRBD2 (5 bases). The germline V gene encodes CDR1 SGDLS and CDR2 YYNGEE. The V end was cut by 0 bases, the J end by 5 bases, with 12 bases between. CDR3 size: 15 residues. The CDR3 nucleotides read TGTGCCAGCAGCGTAGGCAGCGGTAGAGACAATGAGCAGTTCTTC. Its protein product is CASSVGSGRDNEQFF.

This chain links TRBV19 with TRBJ1-2; D perhaps matches TRBD1 (5 bases). The CDR3 has 15 residues. V was cut by 10 bases and J by 0 bases, with 18 bases left in between. CDR1 is LNHDA, CDR2 SQIVND, per germline (reference sequence). Here the CDR3 reads CATSRDYEANYGYTF. CDR3 nucleotides: TGTGCCACCTCAAGGGACTATGAAGCTAACTATGGCTACACCTTC.

The rearrangement links TRBV9 to TRBJ2-5; TRBD2 might be the D (5 bases). V lost 0 bases and J lost 1, with 7 bases in between. The CDR3 runs to 14 residues. Germline CDR1 is SGDLS and CDR2 is YYNGEE. DNA for the CDR3: TGTGCCAGCAGCGTAGTGGGGAGCCAAGAGACCCAGTACTTC. Its translation: CASSVVGSQETQYF. Complete variable domain (other parts from reference TRBV9 and TRBJ2-5): DSGVTQTPKHLITATGQRVTLRCSPRSGDLSVYWYQQSLDQGLQFLIQYYNGEERAKGNILERFSAQQFPDLHSELNLSSLELGDSALYFCASSVVGSQETQYFGPGTRLLVL.

The rearrangement links TRBV7-8 to TRBJ2-3; perhaps TRBD1 as D (5 bases). This CDR3 spans 14 amino acids. Trimming left V 5 bases short and J 3 bases short, with 12 bases between. From germline, CDR1 is SGHVS and CDR2 FQNEAQ. The CDR3: CASSPQGRTDTQYF. CDR3 coding DNA: TGTGCCAGCAGCCCCCAGGGCCGGACAGATACGCAGTATTTT.

The V and J genes are TRBV28 and TRBJ1-2, with a possible D match to TRBD1 (5 bases). Germline assignment: CDR1 MDHEN and CDR2 SYDVKM. The CDR3 contains 15 residues. V was trimmed by 5 bases and J by 0 bases, leaving 13 bases between them. CDR3 protein: CASSPGTLPNYGYTF. CDR3 sequence (DNA): TGTGCCAGCAGTCCCGGGACTTTACCTAACTATGGCTACACCTTC.

Worth noting for this clone: This CDR3 is also generated by other DNA sequences in the sample. The V and J genes are TRBV11-3 and TRBJ1-3; TRBD1 might be the D (5 bases). This CDR3 spans 13 amino acids. Germline V gene sequence: CDR1 SGHNT, CDR2 YENEEA. V lost 5 bases and J lost 3, with 8 bases in between. DNA of the CDR3: TGTGCCAGCAGCACAGGAAGTGGAAACACCATATATTTT. This gives the protein CASSTGSGNTIYF.

V usage is TRBV27 and J usage is TRBJ2-7, with 7 bases matching TRBD1. Trimming cost V 2 bases and J 7 bases; bases outside gene matches: 5. The CDR3 totals 13 residues. Germline V gene lookup returns CDR1 MNHEY and CDR2 SMNVEV (reference sequence). The CDR3 sequence: CASSLIPRGEQYF. The CDR3, as DNA: TGTGCCAGCAGTTTAATACCCAGGGGGGAGCAGTACTTC.

This clone appeared a few times. The V gene is TRBV28, the J gene TRBJ2-7; a possible D gene is TRBD1 (8 bases). The germline gives CDR1 MDHEN, CDR2 SYDVKM. The CDR3 sequence is 12 residues long. V lost 7 bases and J 7 bases, leaving 14 bases between the germline ends. CDR3 loop: CASIPQGGEQYF. The DNA for the CDR3 is TGTGCCAGCATTCCACAGGGGGGGGAGCAGTACTTC.

The genes are TRBV27 and TRBJ1-2, with a tentative D call TRBD1 (6 bases). This CDR3 spans 15 amino acids. V dropped 6 bases and J dropped 4 bases, with 18 bases sitting between them. Germline CDR1 and CDR2: MNHEY and SMNVEV (reference sequence). The CDR3 is CASRAGVGGAYGYTF. Here the CDR3 DNA reads TGTGCCAGCAGGGCGGGGGTAGGGGGGGCCTATGGCTACACCTTC.

The count of this clone is one. The V gene is TRBV28, the J gene TRBJ1-2; 10 nucleotides align to TRBD1. CDR1 is MDHEN and CDR2 is SYDVKM in the germline V gene. J lost 3 bases, V lost 7 bases, and 8 bases had no gene match. CDR3 length equals 15 residues. CDR3 residues: CASTPGTGEDYGYTF. As DNA, the CDR3 is TGTGCCAGCACCCCCGGGACAGGGGAGGACTATGGCTACACCTTC.

The CDR3 loop reads CASSEQAGDPYNEQFF. CDR3 nucleotides: TGTGCCAGCAGTGAACAGGCGGGAGACCCCTACAATGAGCAGTTCTTC. The chain employs TRBV6-4 and TRBJ2-1; TRBD2 matches at 7 bases. The CDR3 runs 16 residues. Trimming took 3 bases from V and 2 from J; bases not matched to a gene: 7. CDR1 and CDR2 from the germline V gene are MRHNA and SNTAGT.